One TCR beta chain is described in this entry. Its specificity is not known. CDR1 and CDR2 (germline): ENHRY, SYGVKD. This CDR3 comprises 15 residues. This sample was included in a study of T cells expressing NK-cell markers. Overall study context: Source material for TCR beta repertoires consisted of sorted CD3+CD56+NKG2C+, CD3+CD56+NKG2C- and CD3+CD56-NKG2C+ T cells. The eight sequenced donors comprised seven who were HCMV-seropositive and one who was seronegative.

The study's findings and limits: Each of about 6 donors carried dominant NKG2C+ clonotypes accounting for about 1.0-7.0% of CD8+ T cells.

cDNA encoding TCR beta was synthesized via 5'RACE template switching incorporating UMIs. After re-calling the 5' RACE reads, TCRdb lists one entry per CDR3 protein, DNA absent. The data show a few hundred thousand distinct CDR3 sequences, and the top ten clones hold roughly 5.2%. This TCR was recovered from a man aged 18 to 69 in good health. The J gene is TRBJ2-3, the V gene TRBV10-3; with no DNA, the TCRdb D assignment of TRBD1 cannot be verified. Input material: blood T cells: a sorted CD56 or NKG2C T cell subset, CD4+ or CD8+ T cells, or bulk PBMC T cells (not recorded which). CDR3: CAIRAGTGEAHTQYF.